A selection of T cell receptor beta chains follows, all from one sample in a study of blood T cell repertoires in COVID-19. The method was immunoSEQ multiplex PCR; TCRdb's version includes in-frame clones alone and lacks a portion of them. The repertoire consists of hundreds of thousands of clones, with roughly 90% occurring once and the leading ten covering roughly 16%. The sample was PBMCs or T cells enriched from blood (not recorded which). Source of these receptors: a man aged 30 to 45 who had been exposed to COVID-19. The CDR3 runs from the conserved cysteine through the conserved F or W. A D gene is named only where the DNA matches it firmly. The listing skips clone size in some rows; elsewhere it reads once, few, many or a size class.

d_gene: .; v_gene: TRBV11-2; abundance: once; j_gene: TRBJ2-7; CDR3aa: CASSLLWGQPYEQYF; CDR3nt: TGTGCCAGCAGCTTATTGTGGGGACAACCTTACGAGCAGTACTTC
d_gene: .; v_gene: TRBV9; abundance: .; j_gene: TRBJ2-2; CDR3aa: CASSKGAGTVGGTGELFF; CDR3nt: TGTGCCAGCAGCAAAGGGGCAGGCACGGTCGGTGGCACCGGGGAGCTGTTTTTT
d_gene: TRBD2; v_gene: TRBV2; abundance: once; j_gene: TRBJ2-7; CDR3aa: CASSEVRGGAEQYF; CDR3nt: TGTGCCAGCAGTGAAGTCCGCGGGGGGGCCGAGCAGTACTTC
d_gene: TRBD2; v_gene: TRBV5-1; abundance: once; j_gene: TRBJ2-1; CDR3aa: CASSTSGGAGEQFF; CDR3nt: TGCGCCAGCTCTACTAGCGGGGGGGCCGGTGAGCAGTTCTTC
d_gene: .; v_gene: TRBV27; abundance: .; j_gene: TRBJ1-4; CDR3aa: CASSLSGQNDPEKLFF; CDR3nt: TGTGCCAGCAGTTTATCCGGTCAAAACGATCCCGAAAAACTGTTTTTT
d_gene: .; v_gene: TRBV30; abundance: .; j_gene: TRBJ1-3; CDR3aa: CAWGSSGNTIYF; CDR3nt: TGTGCCTGGGGCAGCTCTGGAAACACCATATATTTT
d_gene: .; v_gene: TRBV5-1; abundance: .; j_gene: TRBJ1-2; CDR3aa: CASSLGVTGGYTF; CDR3nt: TGCGCCAGCAGCTTGGGGGTAACGGGAGGCTACACCTTC
d_gene: TRBD1; v_gene: TRBV6-5; abundance: once; j_gene: TRBJ1-1; CDR3aa: CASSQLGQGATEAFF; CDR3nt: TGTGCCAGCAGCCAACTCGGACAGGGGGCAACTGAAGCTTTCTTT
d_gene: .; v_gene: TRBV18; abundance: .; j_gene: TRBJ1-4; CDR3aa: CASSTKTGATNEKLFF; CDR3nt: TGTGCCAGCTCAACAAAAACAGGAGCAACTAATGAAAAACTGTTTTTT
d_gene: .; v_gene: TRBV12-3/TRBV12-4; abundance: .; j_gene: TRBJ1-3; CDR3aa: CAIARETGNTIYF; CDR3nt: TGTGCCATCGCGAGAGAAACTGGAAACACCATATATTTT
d_gene: .; v_gene: TRBV6-2/TRBV6-3; abundance: .; j_gene: TRBJ1-6; CDR3aa: CASSHGTGFVSGGNSPLHF; CDR3nt: TGTGCCAGCAGCCACGGAACAGGGTTCGTCTCGGGTGGGAATTCACCCCTCCACTTT
d_gene: .; v_gene: TRBV3-1/TRBV3-2; abundance: .; j_gene: TRBJ1-5; CDR3aa: CASSPQSNQPQHF; CDR3nt: TGTGCCAGCAGCCCACAAAGCAATCAGCCCCAGCATTTT
d_gene: .; v_gene: TRBV5-6; abundance: .; j_gene: TRBJ2-7; CDR3aa: CASSNTKTGYEQYF; CDR3nt: TGTGCCAGCAGCAACACCAAGACTGGCTACGAGCAGTACTTC
d_gene: .; v_gene: TRBV11-2; abundance: .; j_gene: TRBJ1-4; CDR3aa: CASSLLGGTNEKLFF; CDR3nt: TGTGCCAGCAGCTTATTAGGAGGGACCAATGAAAAACTGTTTTTT
d_gene: TRBD1; v_gene: TRBV6-1; abundance: .; j_gene: TRBJ1-5; CDR3aa: CASSAPGQGASSNQPQHF; CDR3nt: TGTGCCAGCAGTGCCCCGGGACAGGGGGCCTCTAGCAATCAGCCCCAGCATTTT
d_gene: .; v_gene: TRBV30; abundance: .; j_gene: TRBJ1-6; CDR3aa: CAWRGNRDTPNSPLHF; CDR3nt: TGTGCCTGGAGGGGGAACCGGGACACCCCTAATTCACCCCTCCACTTT
d_gene: .; v_gene: TRBV5-1; abundance: .; j_gene: TRBJ2-1; CDR3aa: CASSLWRDRTYNEQFF; CDR3nt: TGCGCCAGCAGCTTGTGGCGGGACAGAACCTACAATGAGCAGTTCTTC
d_gene: TRBD1; v_gene: TRBV7-2; abundance: .; j_gene: TRBJ1-1; CDR3aa: CASRPTGGNTEAFF; CDR3nt: TGTGCCAGCAGGCCTACAGGGGGGAACACTGAAGCTTTCTTT
d_gene: TRBD2; v_gene: TRBV4-2; abundance: .; j_gene: TRBJ2-3; CDR3aa: CASSQGLAVEDTQYF; CDR3nt: TGTGCCAGCAGCCAGGGACTAGCGGTTGAAGATACGCAGTATTTT
d_gene: TRBD2; v_gene: TRBV9; abundance: .; j_gene: TRBJ2-3; CDR3aa: CASSVGVGTSGSYSDTQYF; CDR3nt: TGTGCCAGCAGCGTAGGTGTTGGGACTAGCGGGTCATACTCAGATACGCAGTATTTT
d_gene: .; v_gene: TRBV19; abundance: .; j_gene: TRBJ2-3; CDR3aa: CASSLWDTQYF; CDR3nt: TGTGCCAGTAGTCTATGGGATACGCAGTATTTT
d_gene: TRBD1; v_gene: TRBV29-1; abundance: .; j_gene: TRBJ2-7; CDR3aa: CSVEGGQGATYEQYF; CDR3nt: TGCAGCGTTGAAGGGGGACAGGGGGCCACCTACGAGCAGTACTTC
d_gene: TRBD1; v_gene: TRBV9; abundance: .; j_gene: TRBJ2-2; CDR3aa: CASSSRGRQGQGQQAGELFF; CDR3nt: TGTGCCAGCAGCTCAAGGGGGAGACAGGGTCAGGGGCAGCAGGCCGGGGAGCTGTTTTTT
d_gene: .; v_gene: TRBV6-2/TRBV6-3; abundance: .; j_gene: TRBJ2-2; CDR3aa: CASIPHPGGELFF; CDR3nt: TGTGCCAGCATCCCCCACCCGGGCGGGGAGCTGTTTTTT
d_gene: TRBD1; v_gene: TRBV2; abundance: .; j_gene: TRBJ1-1; CDR3aa: CARDRVQSTEAFF; CDR3nt: TGTGCCAGAGACAGGGTGCAGAGCACTGAAGCTTTCTTT
d_gene: .; v_gene: TRBV7-9; abundance: .; j_gene: TRBJ1-2; CDR3aa: CASSLVGGGGLNGYTF; CDR3nt: TGTGCCAGCAGCTTAGTTGGAGGCGGGGGATTGAACGGCTACACCTTC
d_gene: .; v_gene: TRBV2; abundance: .; j_gene: TRBJ2-2; CDR3aa: CASSRGKGDTGELFF; CDR3nt: TGTGCCAGCAGCCGAGGGAAGGGGGACACCGGGGAGCTGTTTTTT
d_gene: .; v_gene: TRBV6-6; abundance: .; j_gene: TRBJ1-4; CDR3aa: CASSYSPGIEKLFF; CDR3nt: TGTGCCAGCAGTTACTCTCCAGGGATTGAAAAACTGTTTTTT
d_gene: .; v_gene: TRBV1; abundance: once; j_gene: TRBJ1-4; CDR3aa: CIGTKDEKLFF; CDR3nt: TGCATCGGGACAAAAGATGAAAAACTGTTTTTT
d_gene: TRBD2; v_gene: TRBV7-3; abundance: .; j_gene: TRBJ2-2; CDR3aa: CASSFLAGENTGELFF; CDR3nt: TGTGCCAGCAGCTTCCTAGCGGGGGAGAACACCGGGGAGCTGTTTTTT
d_gene: TRBD2; v_gene: TRBV2; abundance: .; j_gene: TRBJ2-1; CDR3aa: CASSEGGGPYNEQFF; CDR3nt: TGTGCCAGCAGTGAAGGCGGGGGGCCCTACAATGAGCAGTTCTTC
d_gene: TRBD2; v_gene: TRBV13; abundance: .; j_gene: TRBJ2-1; CDR3aa: CASSNRLAGDEQFF; CDR3nt: TGTGCCAGCAGCAATCGGTTGGCGGGGGATGAGCAGTTCTTC
d_gene: .; v_gene: TRBV6-5; abundance: .; j_gene: TRBJ1-2; CDR3aa: CASSPVLYGYTF; CDR3nt: TGTGCCAGCAGTCCCGTTTTGTATGGCTACACCTTC
d_gene: TRBD1; v_gene: TRBV19; abundance: .; j_gene: TRBJ2-2; CDR3aa: CASSILQGARKKLFF; CDR3nt: TGTGCCAGTAGTATCCTACAGGGGGCCCGGAAAAAGCTGTTTTTT
d_gene: TRBD1; v_gene: TRBV2; abundance: once; j_gene: TRBJ2-2; CDR3aa: CAKSGGATPNTGELFF; CDR3nt: TGTGCCAAATCAGGGGGCGCAACCCCGAACACCGGGGAGCTGTTTTTT
d_gene: TRBD1; v_gene: TRBV27; abundance: .; j_gene: TRBJ2-5; CDR3aa: CASSSDRGWETQYF; CDR3nt: TGTGCCAGCAGTTCGGACAGGGGATGGGAGACCCAGTACTTC
d_gene: .; v_gene: TRBV4-1; abundance: .; j_gene: TRBJ2-2; CDR3aa: CASSHRQGELFF; CDR3nt: TGCGCCAGCAGCCACAGACAGGGGGAGCTGTTTTTT
d_gene: TRBD1; v_gene: TRBV30; abundance: .; j_gene: TRBJ1-1; CDR3aa: CAWSATGLNTEAFF; CDR3nt: TGTGCCTGGAGTGCGACAGGGCTGAACACTGAAGCTTTCTTT
d_gene: .; v_gene: TRBV6-5; abundance: few; j_gene: TRBJ1-1; CDR3aa: CASCGRGNTEAFF; CDR3nt: TGTGCCAGCTGCGGCAGGGGGAACACTGAAGCTTTCTTT
d_gene: TRBD1; v_gene: TRBV6-2/TRBV6-3; abundance: .; j_gene: TRBJ1-2; CDR3aa: CASSSPRDRGNYGYTF; CDR3nt: TGTGCCAGCAGTTCTCCCCGGGACAGGGGCAACTATGGCTACACCTTC
d_gene: TRBD1; v_gene: TRBV4-1; abundance: .; j_gene: TRBJ2-3; CDR3aa: CASSQELGTADTQYF; CDR3nt: TGCGCCAGCAGCCAAGAATTAGGGACAGCAGATACGCAGTATTTT